The text below deals with one TCR beta chain. The antigen is not known. This sample is part of a study of shared clonotypes between healthy human individuals. Notes on the study in general: The study sampled only blood, and tissue repertoires likely differ. Inspection by rarefaction showed sorted-subset sequencing to be incomplete despite large depth.

CDR1 is SGDLS and CDR2 is YYNGEE in the germline V gene. The CDR3 spans 12 residues. Trimming removed 0 bases from V and 4 bases from J, with 2 bases in between. An assay was performed, and its level was deep. Here immunoSEQ multiplex PCR was the method, and the copy in TCRdb shows in-frame clones only, minus some. Counted here are about 110,000 clones, about 71% occurring once; the ten biggest clones make up around 25%. Source material: memory CD8+ T cells sorted from blood. Subset specified: CD45RO+ cells pooled with CCR7-negative TemRA cells. This receptor was identified in a young woman in good health. V gene TRBV9 combines with J gene TRBJ2-1; D gene ambiguous. The CDR3 reads CASSVDYNEQFF. CDR3 sequence (DNA): TGTGCCAGCAGCGTAGATTACAATGAGCAGTTCTTC.